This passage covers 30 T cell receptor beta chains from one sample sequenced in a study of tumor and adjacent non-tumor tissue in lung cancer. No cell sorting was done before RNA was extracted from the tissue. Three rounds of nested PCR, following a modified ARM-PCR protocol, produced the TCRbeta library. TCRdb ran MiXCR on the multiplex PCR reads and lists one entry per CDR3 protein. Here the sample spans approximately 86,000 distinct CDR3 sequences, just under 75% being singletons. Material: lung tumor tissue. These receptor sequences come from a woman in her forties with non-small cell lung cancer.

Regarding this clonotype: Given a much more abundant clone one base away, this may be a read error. The CDR3 region has the DNA TGTGCCAGCAGCTCTATTTTTGTGACAGAGCGCGATGATCAGTTCTTC. It translates to CASSSIFVTERDDQFF. The genes are TRBV7-9 and TRBJ2-1, with a possible D match to TRBD1 (5 bases). Germline V lookup: CDR1 SEHNR, CDR2 FQNEAQ (reference sequence). This CDR3 has 16 residues.

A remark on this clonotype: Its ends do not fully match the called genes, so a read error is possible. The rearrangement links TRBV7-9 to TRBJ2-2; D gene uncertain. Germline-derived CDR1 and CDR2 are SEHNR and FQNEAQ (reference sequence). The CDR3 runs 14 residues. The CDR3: CASSQAPNTGELFF. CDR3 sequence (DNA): TGTGCCAGCAGCCAGGCTCCGAACACAGGGGAGCTGTTTTTT.

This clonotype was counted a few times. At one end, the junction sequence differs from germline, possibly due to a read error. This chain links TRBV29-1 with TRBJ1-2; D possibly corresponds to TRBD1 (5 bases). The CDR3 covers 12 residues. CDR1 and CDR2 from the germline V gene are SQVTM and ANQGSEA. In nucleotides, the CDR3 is TGCAGCGCTTCAGGACGGGGGAATGGCTGCACCTTC. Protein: CSASGRGNGCTF.

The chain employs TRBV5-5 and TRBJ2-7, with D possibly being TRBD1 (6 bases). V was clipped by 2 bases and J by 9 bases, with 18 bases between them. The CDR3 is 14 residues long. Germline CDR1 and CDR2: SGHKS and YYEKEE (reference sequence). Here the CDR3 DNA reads TGTGCCAGCAGCTTTAACTACAGGGTGTACACGCAGTACTTC. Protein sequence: CASSFNYRVYTQYF.

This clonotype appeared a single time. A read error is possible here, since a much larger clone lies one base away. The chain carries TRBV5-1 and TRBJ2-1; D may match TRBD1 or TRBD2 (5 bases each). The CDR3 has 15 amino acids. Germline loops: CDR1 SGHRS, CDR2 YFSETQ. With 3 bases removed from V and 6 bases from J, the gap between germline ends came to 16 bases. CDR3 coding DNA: TGCGCCAGCAGCTCGGAGAGGGGCCATACCAATGAGCAGTTCTTC. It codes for CASSSERGHTNEQFF.

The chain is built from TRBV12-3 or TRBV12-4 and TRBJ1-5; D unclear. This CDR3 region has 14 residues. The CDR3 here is CDSSFLGLNQPQHF. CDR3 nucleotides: TGTGACAGTAGCTTCCTAGGCCTCAATCAGCCCCAGCATTTT.

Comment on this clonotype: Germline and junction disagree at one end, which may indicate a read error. The DNA for the CDR3 is TGCGCCAGCAGCCAAGTAGTTACGGGTAACTCTTGGGCCAACGTCCTGACTTTC. This encodes CASSQVVTGNSWANVLTF. The chain has TRBV4-1 and TRBJ2-6; D gene ambiguous. Germline V gives CDR1 MGHRA, CDR2 YSYEKL. The length of the CDR3 is 18 residues.

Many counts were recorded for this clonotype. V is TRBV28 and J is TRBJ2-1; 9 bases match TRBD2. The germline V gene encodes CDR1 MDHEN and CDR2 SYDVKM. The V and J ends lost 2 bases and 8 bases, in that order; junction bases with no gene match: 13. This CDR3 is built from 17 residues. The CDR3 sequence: CASSLPTFRGGGDEQFF. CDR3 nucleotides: TGTGCCAGCAGTTTACCCACGTTTAGGGGCGGGGGGGATGAGCAGTTCTTC.

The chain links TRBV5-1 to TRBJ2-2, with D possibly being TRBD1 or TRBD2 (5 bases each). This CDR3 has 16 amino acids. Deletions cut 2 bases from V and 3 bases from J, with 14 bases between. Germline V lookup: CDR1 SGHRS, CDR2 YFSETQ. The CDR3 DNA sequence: TGCGCCAGCAGCTTACGACAGCGGCGGGACACCGGGGAGCTGTTTTTT. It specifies CASSLRQRRDTGELFF.

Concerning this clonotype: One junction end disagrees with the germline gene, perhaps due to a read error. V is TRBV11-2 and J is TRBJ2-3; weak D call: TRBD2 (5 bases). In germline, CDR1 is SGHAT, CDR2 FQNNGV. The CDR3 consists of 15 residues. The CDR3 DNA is TGTGCCTGCAGTTCTGAGCGGATAGACACAGATACGCTGTATTTT. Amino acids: CACSSERIDTDTLYF.

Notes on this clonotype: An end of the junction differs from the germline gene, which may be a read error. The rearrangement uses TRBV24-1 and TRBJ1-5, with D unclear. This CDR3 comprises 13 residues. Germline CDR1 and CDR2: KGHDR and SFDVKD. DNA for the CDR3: TGTGCCACCAGTTTAAGTAACAATGAGCCCCAGCATTTT. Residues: CATSLSNNEPQHF.

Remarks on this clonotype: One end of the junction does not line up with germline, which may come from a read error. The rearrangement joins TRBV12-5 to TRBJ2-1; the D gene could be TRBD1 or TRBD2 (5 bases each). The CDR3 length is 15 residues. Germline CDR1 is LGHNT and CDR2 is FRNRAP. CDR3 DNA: TGTACTAGTGGTTTGTCAGGGTATGGGAACAATGAGCAGTTCTTC. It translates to CTSGLSGYGNNEQFF. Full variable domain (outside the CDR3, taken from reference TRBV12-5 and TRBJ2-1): DARVTQTPRHKVTEMGQEVTMRCQPILGHNTVFWYRQTMMQGLELLAYFRNRAPLDDSGMPKDRFSAEMPDATLATLKIQPSEPRDSAVYFCTSGLSGYGNNEQFFGPGTRLTVL.

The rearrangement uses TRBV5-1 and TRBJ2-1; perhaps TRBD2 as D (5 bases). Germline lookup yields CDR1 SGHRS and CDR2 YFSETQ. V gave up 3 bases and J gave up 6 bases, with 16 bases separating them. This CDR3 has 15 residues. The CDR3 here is CASSWETGVGNEQFF. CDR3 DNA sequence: TGCGCCAGCAGCTGGGAGACCGGAGTCGGCAATGAGCAGTTCTTC. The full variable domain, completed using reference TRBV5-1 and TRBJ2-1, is KAGVTQTPRYLIKTRGQQVTLSCSPISGHRSVSWYQQTPGQGLQFLFEYFSETQRNKGNFPGRFSGRQFSNSRSEMNVSTLELGDSALYLCASSWETGVGNEQFFGPGTRLTVL.

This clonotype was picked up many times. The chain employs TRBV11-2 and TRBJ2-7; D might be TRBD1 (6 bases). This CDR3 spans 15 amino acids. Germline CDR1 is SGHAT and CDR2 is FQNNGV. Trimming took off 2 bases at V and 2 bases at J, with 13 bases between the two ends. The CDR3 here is CASSLIHRAPYEQYF. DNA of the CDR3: TGTGCCAGCAGCTTAATCCACAGGGCCCCCTACGAGCAGTACTTC.

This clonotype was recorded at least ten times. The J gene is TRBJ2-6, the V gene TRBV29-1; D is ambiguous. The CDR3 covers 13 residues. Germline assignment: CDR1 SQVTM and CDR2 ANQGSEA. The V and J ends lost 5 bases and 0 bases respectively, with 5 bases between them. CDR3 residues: CSVQSSGANVLTF. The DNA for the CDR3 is TGCAGCGTTCAAAGCTCTGGGGCCAACGTCCTGACTTTC.

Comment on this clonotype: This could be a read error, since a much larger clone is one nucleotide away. The CDR3 region has the DNA TGCAATGCTCCCCATCCCCGGGAGCGCACAGATACGCAGTATTTT. Translated: CNAPHPRERTDTQYF. The chain combines TRBV20-1 with TRBJ2-3, with D possibly matching TRBD2 (6 bases). Germline CDR1 and CDR2: DFQATT and SNEGSKA (reference sequence). The CDR3 loop spans 15 amino acids.

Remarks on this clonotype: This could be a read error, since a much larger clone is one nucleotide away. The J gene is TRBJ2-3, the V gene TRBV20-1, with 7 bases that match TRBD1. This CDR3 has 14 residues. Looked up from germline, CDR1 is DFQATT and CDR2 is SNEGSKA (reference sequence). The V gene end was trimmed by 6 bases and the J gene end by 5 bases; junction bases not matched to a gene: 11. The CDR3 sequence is CSAISRTGIDTQYF. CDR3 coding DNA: TGCAGTGCGATCTCCCGGACAGGCATAGATACGCAGTATTTT.

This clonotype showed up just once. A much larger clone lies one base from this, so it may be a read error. The CDR3 loop is CVSTPLETQYF. The DNA of the CDR3 is TGTGTCAGCACCCCATTGGAGACCCAGTACTTC. The rearrangement links TRBV7-9 to TRBJ2-5; D gene ambiguous. The CDR3 covers 11 residues. Germline values: CDR1 SEHNR, CDR2 FQNEAQ (reference sequence).

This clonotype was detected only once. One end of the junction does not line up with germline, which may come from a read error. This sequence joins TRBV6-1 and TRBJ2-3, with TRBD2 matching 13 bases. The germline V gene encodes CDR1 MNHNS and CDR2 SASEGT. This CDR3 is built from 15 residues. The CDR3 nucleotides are TGTGCAAACAGTGAACTAGCGGGAGGGCCAGATACACAGTATTTT. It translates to CANSELAGGPDTQYF.

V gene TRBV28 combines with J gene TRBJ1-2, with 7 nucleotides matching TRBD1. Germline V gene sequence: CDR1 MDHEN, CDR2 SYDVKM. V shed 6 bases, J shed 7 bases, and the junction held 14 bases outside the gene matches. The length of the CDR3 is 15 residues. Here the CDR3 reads CASSHHSRTGGGYTF. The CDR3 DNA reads TGTGCCAGCAGCCACCATTCACGGACAGGTGGTGGCTACACCTTC.

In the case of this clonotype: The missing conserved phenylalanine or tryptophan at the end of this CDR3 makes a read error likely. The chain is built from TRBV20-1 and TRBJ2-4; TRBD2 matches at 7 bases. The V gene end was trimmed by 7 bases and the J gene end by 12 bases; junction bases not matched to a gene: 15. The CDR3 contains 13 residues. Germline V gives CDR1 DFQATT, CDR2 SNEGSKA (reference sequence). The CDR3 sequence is CSGGGEEGITQYL. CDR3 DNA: TGCAGTGGGGGAGGGGAGGAGGGGATCACTCAGTACTTG.

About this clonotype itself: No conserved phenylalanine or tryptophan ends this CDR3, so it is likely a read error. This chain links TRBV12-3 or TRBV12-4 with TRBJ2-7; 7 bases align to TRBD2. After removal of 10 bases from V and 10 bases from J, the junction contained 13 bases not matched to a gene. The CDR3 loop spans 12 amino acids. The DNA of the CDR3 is TGTGCCATCACTGGGGGGGGTGGGGATCAGTACATC. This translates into CAITGGGGDQYI.

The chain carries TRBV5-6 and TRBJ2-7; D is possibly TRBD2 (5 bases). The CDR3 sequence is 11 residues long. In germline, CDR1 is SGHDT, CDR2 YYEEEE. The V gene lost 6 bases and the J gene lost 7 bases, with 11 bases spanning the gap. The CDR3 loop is CASNSRREQYF. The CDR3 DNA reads TGTGCCAGCAACTCGAGGAGGGAGCAGTACTTC.

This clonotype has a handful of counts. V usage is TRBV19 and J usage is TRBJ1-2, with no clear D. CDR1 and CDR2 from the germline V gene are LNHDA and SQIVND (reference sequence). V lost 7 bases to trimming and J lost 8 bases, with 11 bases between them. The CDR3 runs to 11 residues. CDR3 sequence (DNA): TGTGCCAGTAAATGGGGTGACGGCTACACCTTC. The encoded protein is CASKWGDGYTF.

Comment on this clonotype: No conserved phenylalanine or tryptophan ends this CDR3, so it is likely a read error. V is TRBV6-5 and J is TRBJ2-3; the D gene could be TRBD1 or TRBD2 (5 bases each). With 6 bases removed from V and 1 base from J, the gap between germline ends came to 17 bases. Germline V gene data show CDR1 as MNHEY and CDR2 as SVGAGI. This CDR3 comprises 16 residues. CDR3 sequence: CASSRAGRIRTDTQYL. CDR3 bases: TGTGCCAGCAGCCGGGCAGGGAGAATTCGCACAGATACGCAGTATTTG.

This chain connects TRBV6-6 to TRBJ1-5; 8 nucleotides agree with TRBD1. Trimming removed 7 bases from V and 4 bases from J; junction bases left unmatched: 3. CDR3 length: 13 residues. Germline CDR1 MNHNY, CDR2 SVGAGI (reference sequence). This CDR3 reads CASIRGQNQPQHF. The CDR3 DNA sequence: TGTGCCAGCATCAGGGGGCAGAATCAGCCCCAGCATTTT.

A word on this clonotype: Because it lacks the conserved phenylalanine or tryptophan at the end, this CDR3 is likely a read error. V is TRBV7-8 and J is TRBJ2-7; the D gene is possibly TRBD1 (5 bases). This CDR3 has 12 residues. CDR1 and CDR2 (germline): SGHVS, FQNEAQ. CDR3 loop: CANSLKDNEQYS. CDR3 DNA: TGTGCCAACAGCTTAAAGGACAACGAGCAGTACTCC.

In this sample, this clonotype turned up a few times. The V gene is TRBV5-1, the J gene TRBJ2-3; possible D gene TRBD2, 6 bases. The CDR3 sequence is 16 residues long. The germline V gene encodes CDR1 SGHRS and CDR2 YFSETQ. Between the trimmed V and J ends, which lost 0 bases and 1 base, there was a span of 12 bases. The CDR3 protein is CASSLAGTGGTDTQYF. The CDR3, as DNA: TGCGCCAGCAGCTTGGCCGGGACGGGAGGCACAGATACGCAGTATTTT.

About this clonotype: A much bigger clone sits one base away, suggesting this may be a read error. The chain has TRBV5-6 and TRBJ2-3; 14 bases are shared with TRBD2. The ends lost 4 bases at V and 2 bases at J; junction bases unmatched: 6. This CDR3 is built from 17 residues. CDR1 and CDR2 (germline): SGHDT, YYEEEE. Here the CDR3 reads CASSLGTSGRATDTQYF. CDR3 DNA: TGTGCCAGCAGCCTCGGGACTAGCGGGAGAGCCACAGATACGCAGTATTTT.

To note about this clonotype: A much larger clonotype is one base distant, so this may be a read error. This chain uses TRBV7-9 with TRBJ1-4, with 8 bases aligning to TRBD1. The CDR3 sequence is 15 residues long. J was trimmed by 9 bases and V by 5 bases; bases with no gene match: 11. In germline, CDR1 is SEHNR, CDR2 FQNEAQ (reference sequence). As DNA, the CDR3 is TGTGCCAGCAGCCCGACAGGGGCCAAAAGTAAAAAACTGTTTTTT. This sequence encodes CASSPTGAKSKKLFF.